A selection of T cell receptor beta chains follows, all from one sample in a study of T cells after yellow fever vaccination. One entry per CDR3 protein results from TCRdb running MiXCR on the 5' RACE reads. The repertoire holds 150,000 to 200,000 distinct CDR3 sequences, roughly 11% seen once, with just over 35% in the top ten. The material sequenced was CD8+ T cells sorted from PBMCs, taken 15 days after the yellow fever booster vaccination. These receptors were collected from a man younger than 35 who received the YFV17D yellow fever vaccine. Both conserved end residues are part of each CDR3. A D gene is named only where the DNA matches it firmly. Clone size appears in some rows only: once, few, many, or a class for an expanded clone.

d_call j_call v_call clone_size cdr3_aa cdr3_nt
- TRBJ2-1 TRBV29-1 - CSVEVVGYSHNEQFF TGCAGCGTTGAAGTTGTAGGGTACTCCCACAATGAGCAGTTCTTC
TRBD1 TRBJ1-2 TRBV4-3 - CASSLRAGGYSNGYTF TGCGCCAGCAGCCTCAGGGCAGGGGGCTATTCAAATGGCTACACCTTC
TRBD1 TRBJ2-2 TRBV20-1 - CSVPGQGVTGELFF TGCAGTGTTCCGGGACAGGGTGTTACCGGGGAGCTGTTTTTT
TRBD1 TRBJ2-7 TRBV7-6 few CASSDVGQGSEQYF TGTGCCAGCTCAGACGTAGGACAGGGGAGCGAGCAGTACTTC
TRBD1 TRBJ1-5 TRBV4-1 many CASSGQGHNQPQHF TGCGCCAGCAGCGGACAGGGGCACAATCAGCCCCAGCATTTT
- TRBJ2-5 TRBV2 few CASSEWTAQETQYF TGTGCCAGCAGTGAGTGGACAGCTCAAGAGACCCAGTACTTC
- TRBJ2-7 TRBV4-1 few CASSQDSVGSYEQYF TGCGCCAGCAGCCAAGATTCGGTAGGAAGCTACGAGCAGTACTTC
- TRBJ1-6 TRBV7-2 few CASSPRGIMYNSPLHF TGTGCCAGCAGCCCCAGGGGTATCATGTATAATTCACCCCTCCACTTT
TRBD2 TRBJ2-5 TRBV28 - CAIAGGGPAETQYF TGTGCCATTGCGGGAGGGGGCCCGGCGGAGACCCAGTACTTC
- TRBJ2-1 TRBV4-1 few CASSQPQGEQFF TGCGCCAGCAGCCAACCTCAGGGGGAGCAGTTCTTC
- TRBJ1-4 TRBV5-1 many CASSLENDRSLFF TGCGCCAGCAGCTTGGAAAACGACCGCTCCCTGTTTTTT
- TRBJ1-5 TRBV19 - CASSIGGWDINQPQHF TGTGCCAGTAGTATTGGCGGTTGGGATATCAATCAGCCCCAGCATTTT
- TRBJ2-3 TRBV5-1 - CASSETRTTDTQYF TGCGCCAGCAGCGAGACTAGGACGACAGATACGCAGTATTTT
- TRBJ1-5 TRBV5-1 - CASSLGTYSNQPQHF TGCGCCAGCAGCTTGGGCACATATAGCAATCAGCCCCAGCATTTT